This T cell receptor beta chain derives from a study of cytomegalovirus exposure and HLA in healthy donors. The PCR used 60 Vbeta and 13 Jbeta primers. The protocol was immunoSEQ multiplex PCR, while the TCRdb copy is restricted to in-frame clones and leaves out a portion. The sample consists of approximately 110,000 clones, almost 70% of them appearing once. Study-level points and caveats: Earlier analysis found most TCR beta V segments productive about 90% or about 30% of the time. By HLA locus, TCR association rates varied in a later analysis, with DRB1 showing the most and HLA-C the fewest. The authors later linked a missense DCLRE1C variant to TCR beta V- and J-gene trimming. Other equally common chains were less clonally expanded than HLA-associated TCR beta chains, a later analysis showed.

CDR1 and CDR2 (germline): SGHAT, FQNNGV. The CDR3 sequence is 16 residues long. Trimming left V 4 bases short and J 5 bases short, with 17 bases between. This clone was picked up a small number of times. Antigen: not known. The TCR sequence derives from a man younger than 40 in good health and CMV-seronegative. The chain combines TRBV11-2 with TRBJ2-2, with D perhaps matching TRBD1 (6 bases). Sequencing used PBMCs. The CDR3 loop is CASSSPLTGRTGELFF. For the CDR3, the DNA is TGTGCCAGCAGCTCCCCCTTGACAGGAAGAACCGGGGAGCTGTTTTTT.